The 30 T cell receptor beta chains below all came from one sample that was sequenced in a study of metastatic and nonmetastatic thyroid tumors (dated by TCRdb to 2020 to 2021). No treatment had been received by any patient before thyroid surgery. Libraries were prepared through PCR. TCRdb records Illumina HiSeq 4000 as the sequencer. TCRdb's own reprocessing of the public reads used fastp at Q25 and MiXCR and kept productive beta chains. Counted in this sample were 20,000 to 25,000 clones; roughly 18% of them appeared once. Around 21% of the sample comes from the top ten. The sequencing input was blood. These receptors were taken from a male donor with papillary thyroid cancer or a benign thyroid nodule (not recorded which). Some clones in this sample may be carry-over from other donors' samples.

Within the sample, this clone is medium-sized. The CDR3 reads CASSRQSNAEAFF. In DNA, the CDR3 is TGTGCCAGCAGTCGGCAGTCTAACGCTGAAGCTTTCTTT. The chain joins TRBV28 to TRBJ1-1, with D unclear. The CDR3 is made up of 13 amino acids. Germline assignment: CDR1 MDHEN and CDR2 SYDVKM. V lost 5 bases and J 6 bases, leaving 13 bases between the germline ends.

This clone is medium-sized. The genes are TRBV30 and TRBJ2-6; the D is unclear. CDR3 size: 14 residues. Trimming pared 5 bases from V and 0 bases from J, leaving 8 bases between. Germline assignment: CDR1 GTSNPN and CDR2 SVGIG (reference sequence). The CDR3 DNA reads as TGTGCCTGGGGCGGCAACTCTGGGGCCAACGTCCTGACTTTC. As protein: CAWGGNSGANVLTF. Using reference TRBV30 and TRBJ2-6 for the parts outside the CDR3, the full variable domain is SQTIHQWPATLVQPVGSPLSLECTVEGTSNPNLYWYRQAAGRGLQLLFYSVGIGQISSEVPQNLSASRPQDRQFILSSKKLLLSDSGFYLCAWGGNSGANVLTFGAGSRLTVL.

This chain links TRBV20-1 with TRBJ1-2; D call uncertain. Germline V gives CDR1 DFQATT, CDR2 SNEGSKA (reference sequence). The CDR3 contains 16 residues. V lost 3 bases, J lost 0 bases, and 17 bases lay in between. The CDR3: CSASPDMAKANYGYTF. The CDR3 DNA reads TGCAGTGCTAGCCCGGATATGGCTAAAGCTAACTATGGCTACACCTTC.

This clone was seen ten or more times. This sequence joins TRBV28 and TRBJ1-1; D gene ambiguous. This CDR3 region has 12 residues. Between the trimmed V and J ends, which lost 6 bases and 3 bases, there was a span of 8 bases. Germline CDR1 is MDHEN and CDR2 is SYDVKM. The CDR3 sequence: CASRDQHTEAFF. The CDR3, as DNA: TGTGCCAGCAGAGATCAACACACTGAAGCTTTCTTT. Full variable domain (rest looked up from reference TRBV28 and TRBJ1-1): DVKVTQSSRYLVKRTGEKVFLECVQDMDHENMFWYRQDPGLGLRLIYFSYDVKMKEKGDIPEGYSVSREKKERFSLILESASTNQTSMYLCASRDQHTEAFFGQGTRLTVV.

This clone was seen repeatedly, ten times or more. The chain links TRBV5-1 to TRBJ2-7; 7 bases fit TRBD2. CDR1 is SGHRS, CDR2 YFSETQ, per germline. This CDR3 comprises 14 residues. With 7 bases clipped from V and 4 bases from J, the junction kept 11 bases outside the gene matches. The CDR3 reads CASSPTSSSYEQYF. CDR3 sequence (DNA): TGCGCCAGCTCCCCGACTAGCTCCTCATACGAGCAGTACTTC.

The chain is built from TRBV12-3 or TRBV12-4 and TRBJ1-4; D possibly corresponds to TRBD1 (6 bases). Trimming removed 0 bases at V and 9 bases at J, with 14 bases between. This CDR3 comprises 15 residues. This chain's CDR3 is CASSLAGAFGQKLFF. CDR3 bases: TGTGCCAGCAGTTTAGCGGGGGCTTTTGGGCAAAAACTGTTTTTT.

This clone was observed at least ten times. This rearrangement joins TRBV25-1 to TRBJ2-1, with D tentatively TRBD1 (5 bases). The CDR3 is 13 residues long. Germline CDR1 is MGHDK and CDR2 is SYGVNS. Trimming cost V 6 bases and J 3 bases, with 9 bases left between them. The CDR3 DNA sequence: TGTGCCAGCAGCAGAACAGGCTACAATGAGCAGTTCTTC. Its translation: CASSRTGYNEQFF.

This clone came up many times. The gene calls are TRBV12-3 or TRBV12-4 and TRBJ2-1; D is possibly TRBD1 (6 bases). The CDR3 is made up of 13 amino acids. V lost 8 bases and J lost 8, with 16 bases in between. CDR3 in amino acids: CASEATGRDEQFF. The CDR3 DNA follows: TGTGCCAGCGAGGCCACAGGGCGGGATGAGCAGTTCTTC.

By share, this clone counts as medium-sized. The chain couples TRBV6-1 to TRBJ2-5, with D hard to call. The CDR3 length is 13 residues. With 7 bases removed from V and 5 bases from J, the gap between germline ends came to 14 bases. Germline CDR1 and CDR2: MNHNS and SASEGT. DNA for the CDR3: TGTGCCAGCACCAGAAGCCTGGCCGAGACCCAGTACTTC. It yields the protein CASTRSLAETQYF.

This clone was observed a few times. V gene TRBV27 combines with J gene TRBJ1-2, with TRBD1 as a possible D gene (6 bases). There are 14 residues in the CDR3. Trimming removed 6 bases at V and 4 bases at J, with 15 bases between. Germline V gene sequence: CDR1 MNHEY, CDR2 SMNVEV (reference sequence). This CDR3 reads CASSLSGRGYGYTF. The CDR3 DNA follows: TGTGCCAGCAGCCTGTCGGGCAGGGGCTATGGCTACACCTTC.

A remark on this clone: Its ends do not fully match the called genes, so a read error is possible. J is TRBJ1-5 and V is TRBV6-1; D might be TRBD1 (6 bases). The CDR3 extends over 16 amino acids. CDR1 and CDR2 from the germline V gene are MNHNS and SASEGT. CDR3 protein: CSVWGPGVYSNQPQHF. The DNA for the CDR3 is TGCTCCGTGTGGGGGCCAGGGGTCTATAGCAATCAGCCCCAGCATTTT.

This clone showed up many times. This chain links TRBV11-2 with TRBJ2-1; 10 bases map to TRBD2. The germline gives CDR1 SGHAT, CDR2 FQNNGV. V shed 2 bases, J shed 2 bases, and the junction held 9 bases outside the gene matches. CDR3 length equals 18 residues. CDR3 residues: CASSLPSGGKGTYNEQFF. CDR3 coding DNA: TGTGCCAGCAGCTTACCTAGCGGGGGAAAGGGGACCTACAATGAGCAGTTCTTC. Drawing the rest from reference TRBV11-2 and TRBJ2-1, the complete variable domain is EAGVAQSPRYKIIEKRQSVAFWCNPISGHATLYWYQQILGQGPKLLIQFQNNGVVDDSQLPKDRFSAERLKGVDSTLKIQPAKLEDSAVYLCASSLPSGGKGTYNEQFFGPGTRLTVL.

In its sample, this clone was seen a few times. This chain joins TRBV6-1 and TRBJ2-7, with 8 bases fitting TRBD2. V lost 6 bases, J lost 8 bases, and 15 bases stayed unmatched. The CDR3 totals 15 residues. Germline assignment: CDR1 MNHNS and CDR2 SASEGT. The CDR3 region is CASRPLQRGPTKQYF. CDR3 nucleotides: TGTGCCAGCAGACCCCTCCAGCGGGGGCCTACGAAGCAGTACTTC.

V and J are TRBV6-2 or TRBV6-3 and TRBJ2-7, with D hard to call. CDR1 and CDR2 (germline): MNHEY, SVGEGT. V was pared by 4 bases and J by 5 bases, with 9 bases between. CDR3 length: 12 residues. CDR3: CASSSSPHEQYF. The CDR3 DNA is TGTGCCAGCAGTTCGTCCCCCCACGAGCAGTACTTC.

Only one count was recorded for this clone. A read error may be the cause here, since a much bigger clone is one base away. This sequence joins TRBV20-1 and TRBJ2-5; no clear D. The CDR3 loop spans 14 amino acids. V dropped 1 base and J dropped 5 bases, with 14 bases sitting between them. Germline V gene sequence: CDR1 DFQATT, CDR2 SNEGSKA (reference sequence). CDR3 coding DNA: TGCAGTGCTAGAGGCGGTGCCCCCCTGGAGACCCAGTACTTC. Protein sequence: CSARGGAPLETQYF.

This sequence joins TRBV4-1 and TRBJ1-6, with D tentatively TRBD1 (6 bases). Trimming took off 4 bases at V and 0 bases at J, with 19 bases between the two ends. The CDR3 runs to 19 residues. The germline V gene has CDR1 MGHRA and CDR2 YSYEKL. CDR3 protein: CASSPDQTGTVSYNSPLHF. The CDR3 coding sequence is TGCGCCAGCAGCCCGGACCAGACAGGTACCGTCTCCTATAATTCACCCCTCCACTTT.

The J gene is TRBJ1-2, the V gene TRBV13, with TRBD1 matching 8 bases. CDR3 length: 16 amino acids. Germline V gene sequence: CDR1 PRHDT, CDR2 FYEKMQ (reference sequence). With V trimmed by 6 bases and J by 2 bases, 11 bases remained unmatched. The CDR3, as DNA: TGTGCCAGCAGTGAATACCCCCAGGGGGCGAACTATGGCTACACCTTC. Amino acids: CASSEYPQGANYGYTF.

The CDR3 region is CASSLWGGPVEQFF. As DNA, the CDR3 is TGTGCCAGCAGCTTATGGGGGGGCCCGGTTGAGCAGTTCTTC. The rearrangement links TRBV13 to TRBJ2-1; the D gene is possibly TRBD2 (7 bases). CDR1 and CDR2 from the germline V gene are PRHDT and FYEKMQ (reference sequence). The V gene lost 2 bases and the J gene lost 9 bases, with 14 bases spanning the gap. The CDR3 contains 14 residues. The full variable domain, rest sourced from reference TRBV13 and TRBJ2-1, is AAGVIQSPRHLIKEKRETATLKCYPIPRHDTVYWYQQGPGQDPQFLISFYEKMQSDKGSIPDRFSAQQFSDYHSELNMSSLELGDSALYFCASSLWGGPVEQFFGPGTRLTVL.

This clone was observed at least ten times. The J gene is TRBJ2-3, the V gene TRBV7-2; D perhaps matches TRBD2 (5 bases). Trimming cost V 2 bases and J 2 bases, with 8 bases left between them. Germline V gene lookup returns CDR1 SGHTA and CDR2 FQGNSA. This CDR3 contains 14 residues. As DNA, the CDR3 is TGTGCCAGCAGCTTAACTAGTTCCACAGATACGCAGTATTTT. This sequence encodes CASSLTSSTDTQYF.

This clone was recorded once. The chain employs TRBV4-2 and TRBJ2-7, with 8 bases lining up with TRBD2. Germline V gene lookup returns CDR1 LGHNA and CDR2 YNFKEQ. The CDR3 is 16 residues long. The V and J ends lost 0 bases and 3 bases, in that order; junction bases with no gene match: 7. The CDR3 here is CASSQDVQRENYEQYF. CDR3 DNA: TGTGCCAGCAGCCAAGATGTCCAGCGGGAGAACTACGAGCAGTACTTC.

In its sample, this clone was seen many times. The chain has TRBV27 and TRBJ1-5; D might be TRBD1 (5 bases). CDR1 and CDR2 from the germline V gene are MNHEY and SMNVEV (reference sequence). This CDR3 spans 14 amino acids. Trimming removed 4 bases at V and 9 bases at J, with 16 bases between. DNA of the CDR3: TGTGCCAGCAGTTCAGGCGCGGGGGTTGGGCCCCAGCATTTT. Its translation is CASSSGAGVGPQHF.

This clone was observed a few times. This chain joins TRBV10-3 and TRBJ2-1; TRBD2 might be the D (5 bases). The V gene's germline CDR1 is ENHRY and CDR2 SYGVKD. This CDR3 has 14 residues. The V end was cut by 5 bases, the J end by 5 bases, with 13 bases between. The CDR3 here is CAISYASRDNEQFF. The DNA for the CDR3 is TGTGCCATCAGTTATGCTAGCCGCGACAATGAGCAGTTCTTC.

By its share, this clone is medium-sized. The chain links TRBV25-1 to TRBJ2-2; no reliable D call. The CDR3 spans 13 residues. V lost 5 bases, J lost 6 bases, and 10 bases lay in between. Germline V gene lookup returns CDR1 MGHDK and CDR2 SYGVNS. In DNA form, the CDR3 reads TGTGCCAGCAGTCCCCCAATGGCCGGGGAGCTGTTTTTT. Translation gives CASSPPMAGELFF.

This clone was seen ten or more times. V usage is TRBV5-1 and J usage is TRBJ2-7; 8 nucleotides line up with TRBD1. Unmatched junction bases numbered 16, after V lost 3 bases and J lost 2 bases. There are 18 residues in the CDR3. Germline V gene sequence: CDR1 SGHRS, CDR2 YFSETQ. CDR3 in amino acids: CASSYLPDRGPNPYEQYF. The DNA of the CDR3 is TGCGCCAGCAGCTACTTACCCGACAGGGGCCCGAACCCCTACGAGCAGTACTTC.

The gene calls are TRBV5-4 and TRBJ2-5; TRBD2 matches 16 bases. Per germline, CDR1 SGHNT and CDR2 YYREEE (reference sequence). The CDR3 is 17 amino acids. V lost 4 bases to trimming and J lost 5 bases; unmatched junction nucleotides: 8. The CDR3 nucleotides are TGTGCCAGCAGCCCGGGGACTAGCGGGGGGGCCGGGGAGACCCAGTACTTC. This encodes CASSPGTSGGAGETQYF.

This clone was recorded at least ten times. This chain connects TRBV11-1 to TRBJ2-5; no clear D gene. From germline, CDR1 is SGHAT and CDR2 FQDESV (reference sequence). CDR3 length: 14 residues. Trimming cost V 1 base and J 2 bases, with 8 bases left between them. CDR3 nucleotide sequence: TGTGCCAGCAGCTTAGGGCAGAGACAAGAGACCCAGTACTTC. Translating gives CASSLGQRQETQYF.

This clone has at least ten counts. J is TRBJ2-5 and V is TRBV3-1; D is uncertain. The CDR3 totals 15 residues. Trimming took 0 bases from V and 1 from J, leaving 9 bases between them. In germline, CDR1 is LGHDT, CDR2 YNNKEL (reference sequence). Here the CDR3 DNA reads TGTGCCAGCAGCCAAGATCCGGTGGTCCAAGAGACCCAGTACTTC. It yields the protein CASSQDPVVQETQYF.

The rearrangement uses TRBV11-1 and TRBJ1-5; no reliable D call. Germline CDR1 and CDR2: SGHAT and FQDESV (reference sequence). CDR3 length equals 17 residues. The V end lost 1 base, the J end lost 1 base, and 14 bases lay between the germline ends. DNA of the CDR3: TGTGCCAGCAGCTTAGGATCCCAAGGAGGGAGCAATCAGCCCCAGCATTTT. Translation gives CASSLGSQGGSNQPQHF.

This clone was detected many times. This sequence joins TRBV2 and TRBJ2-7, with a weak D call TRBD2 (5 bases). Germline V gives CDR1 SNHLY, CDR2 FYNNEI. With 7 bases removed from V and 3 bases from J, the gap between germline ends came to 13 bases. The CDR3 length is 13 residues. CDR3 nucleotide sequence: TGTGCCAGCAACGCCTGGGAGAGCTACGAGCAGTACTTC. This encodes CASNAWESYEQYF.

The chain uses TRBV20-1 and TRBJ2-1, with 12 bases fitting TRBD2. The CDR3 runs to 17 residues. The V gene's germline CDR1 is DFQATT and CDR2 SNEGSKA (reference sequence). Losses at the gene ends were 4 bases for V and 5 bases for J; bases not matched to a gene: 12. The chain's CDR3 is CSATSGTSGSPDNEQFF. The CDR3 nucleotides are TGCAGTGCTACTTCCGGGACTAGCGGGTCCCCTGACAATGAGCAGTTCTTC.